The TCR beta chain described here comes from a study of PD-L1 blockade in urothelial cancer. On the study more broadly: Patients started atezolizumab in about 2014, 1,200 mg intravenously every 3 weeks. At 3 weeks (second dose) and 6 weeks after starting treatment, blood was analyzed.

Sequenced by immunoSEQ multiplex PCR; TCRdb stores in-frame clones only, minus some. This table has some 76,000 clones, roughly 91% appearing once. V was clipped by 6 bases and J by 10 bases, with 12 bases between them. Germline CDR1 reads SNHLY; CDR2 reads FYNNEI. The length of the CDR3 is 11 residues. Sequences were derived from PBMCs, sampled around atezolizumab (anti-PD-L1) treatment. The chain carries TRBV2 and TRBJ1-2, with D perhaps matching TRBD1 (5 bases). This sequence was found in a man aged 60 to 69 with urothelial cancer. CDR3 coding DNA: TGTGCCAGCAGGGGGCGTCTTGACTACACCTTC. The encoded protein is CASRGRLDYTF. Complete variable domain (other parts from reference TRBV2 and TRBJ1-2): EPEVTQTPSHQVTQMGQEVILRCVPISNHLYFYWYRQILGQKVEFLVSFYNNEISEKSEIFDDQFSVERPDGSNFTLKIRSTKLEDSAMYFCASRGRLDYTFGSGTRLTVV.